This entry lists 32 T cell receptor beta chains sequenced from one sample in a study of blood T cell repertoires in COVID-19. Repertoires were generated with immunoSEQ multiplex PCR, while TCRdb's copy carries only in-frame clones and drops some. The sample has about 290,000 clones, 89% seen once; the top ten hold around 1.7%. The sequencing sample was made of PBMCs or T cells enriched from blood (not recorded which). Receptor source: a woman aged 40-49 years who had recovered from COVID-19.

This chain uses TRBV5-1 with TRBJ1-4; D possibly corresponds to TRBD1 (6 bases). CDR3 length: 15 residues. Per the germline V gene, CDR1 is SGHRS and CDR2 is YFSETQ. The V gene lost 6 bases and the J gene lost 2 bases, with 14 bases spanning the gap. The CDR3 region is CASKNQGMTNEKLFF. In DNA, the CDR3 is TGCGCCAGCAAAAACCAGGGGATGACTAATGAAAAACTGTTTTTT.

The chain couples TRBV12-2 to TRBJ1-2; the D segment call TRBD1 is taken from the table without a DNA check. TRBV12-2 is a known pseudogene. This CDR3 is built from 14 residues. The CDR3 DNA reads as TGTGCAAGTCGCTTAGGCGCAGGGGGCTATGGCTACACCTTC. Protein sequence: CASRLGAGGYGYTF.

The CDR3 region is CATSRDPGGNTIYF. The CDR3 coding sequence is TGTGCCACCAGCAGAGATCCGGGAGGAAACACCATATATTTT. V and J are TRBV15 and TRBJ1-3; D not resolved. The CDR3 spans 14 residues. Germline V gene data show CDR1 as LNHNV and CDR2 as YYDKDF (reference sequence). V was trimmed by 0 bases and J by 4 bases, leaving 7 bases between them.

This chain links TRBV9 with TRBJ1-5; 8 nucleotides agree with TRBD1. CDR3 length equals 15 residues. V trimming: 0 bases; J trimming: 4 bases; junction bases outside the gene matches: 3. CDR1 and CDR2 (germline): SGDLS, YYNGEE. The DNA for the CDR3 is TGTGCCAGCAGCGTAGGGACAGGGAAAAATCAGCCCCAGCATTTT. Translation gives CASSVGTGKNQPQHF. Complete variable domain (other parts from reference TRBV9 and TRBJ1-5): DSGVTQTPKHLITATGQRVTLRCSPRSGDLSVYWYQQSLDQGLQFLIQYYNGEERAKGNILERFSAQQFPDLHSELNLSSLELGDSALYFCASSVGTGKNQPQHFGDGTRLSIL.

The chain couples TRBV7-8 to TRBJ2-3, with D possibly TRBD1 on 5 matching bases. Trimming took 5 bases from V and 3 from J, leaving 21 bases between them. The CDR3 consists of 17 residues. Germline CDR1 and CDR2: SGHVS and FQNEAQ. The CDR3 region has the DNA TGTGCCAGCAGCAAGGGGTTAGCAGCGAGAAGGACAGATACGCAGTATTTT. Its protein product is CASSKGLAARRTDTQYF.

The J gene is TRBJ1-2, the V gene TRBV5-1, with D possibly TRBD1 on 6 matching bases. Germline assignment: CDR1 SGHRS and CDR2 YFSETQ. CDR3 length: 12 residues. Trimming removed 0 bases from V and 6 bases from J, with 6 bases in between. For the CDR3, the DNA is TGCGCCAGCAGCTTGGGACAGGATGGCTACACCTTC. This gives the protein CASSLGQDGYTF.

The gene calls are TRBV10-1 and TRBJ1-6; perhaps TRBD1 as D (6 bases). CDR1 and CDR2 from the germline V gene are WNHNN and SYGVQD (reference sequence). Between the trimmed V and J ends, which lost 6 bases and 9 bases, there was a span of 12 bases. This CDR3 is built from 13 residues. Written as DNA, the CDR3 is TGCGCCAGCAGCACAGGGAAAGGTTCACCCCTCCACTTT. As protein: CASSTGKGSPLHF.

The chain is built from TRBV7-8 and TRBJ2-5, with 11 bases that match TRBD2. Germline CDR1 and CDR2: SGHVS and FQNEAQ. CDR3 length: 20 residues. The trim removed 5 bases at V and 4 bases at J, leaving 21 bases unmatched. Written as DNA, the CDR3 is TGTGCCAGCAGCGCACGACTAGCGGGGTCTCCCCGGAGTGTCGGAGAGACCCAGTACTTC. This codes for CASSARLAGSPRSVGETQYF.

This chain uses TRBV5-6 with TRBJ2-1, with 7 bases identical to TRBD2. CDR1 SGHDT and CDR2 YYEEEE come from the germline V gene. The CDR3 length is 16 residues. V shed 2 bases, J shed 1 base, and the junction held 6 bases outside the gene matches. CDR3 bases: TGTGCCAGCAGCTTAACCAGCGGGGATTCCTACAATGAGCAGTTCTTC. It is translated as CASSLTSGDSYNEQFF.

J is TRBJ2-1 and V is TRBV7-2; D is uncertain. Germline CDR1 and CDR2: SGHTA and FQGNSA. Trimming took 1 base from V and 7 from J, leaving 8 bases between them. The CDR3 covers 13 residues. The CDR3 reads CASSLGRENEQFF. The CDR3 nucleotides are TGTGCCAGCAGCTTAGGTAGAGAGAATGAGCAGTTCTTC.

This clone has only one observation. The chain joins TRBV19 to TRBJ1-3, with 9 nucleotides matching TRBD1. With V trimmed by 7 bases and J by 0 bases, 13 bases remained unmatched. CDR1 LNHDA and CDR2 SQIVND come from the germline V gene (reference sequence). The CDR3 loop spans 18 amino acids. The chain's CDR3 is CASTPRPADRGSGNTIYF. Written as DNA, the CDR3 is TGTGCCAGTACCCCAAGGCCGGCGGACAGGGGCTCTGGAAACACCATATATTTT.

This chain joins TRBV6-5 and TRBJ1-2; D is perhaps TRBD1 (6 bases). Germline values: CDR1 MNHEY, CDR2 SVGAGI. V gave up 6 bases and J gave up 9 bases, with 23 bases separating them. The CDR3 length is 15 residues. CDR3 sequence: CASRTGRLGQGSYTF. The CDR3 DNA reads TGTGCCAGCAGAACCGGACGGTTGGGGCAGGGGAGCTACACCTTC.

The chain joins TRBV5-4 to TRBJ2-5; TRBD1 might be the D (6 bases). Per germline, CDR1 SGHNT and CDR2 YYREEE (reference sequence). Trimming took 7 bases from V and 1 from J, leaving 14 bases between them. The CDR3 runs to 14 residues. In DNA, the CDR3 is TGTGCCAGCCGAACGACAGGTCCCCAAGAGACCCAGTACTTC. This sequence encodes CASRTTGPQETQYF.

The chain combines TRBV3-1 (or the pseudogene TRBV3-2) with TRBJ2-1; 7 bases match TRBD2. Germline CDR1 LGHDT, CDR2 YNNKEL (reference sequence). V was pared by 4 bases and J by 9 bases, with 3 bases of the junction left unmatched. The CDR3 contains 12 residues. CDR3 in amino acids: CASSRTRGEQFF. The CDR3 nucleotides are TGTGCCAGCAGCCGGACTAGAGGTGAGCAGTTCTTC.

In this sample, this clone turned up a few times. This CDR3 reads CASSQRGQGADGYTF. CDR3 coding DNA: TGCGCCAGCAGCCAACGGGGACAGGGGGCCGACGGCTACACCTTC. The chain employs TRBV4-1 and TRBJ1-2; 12 nucleotides align to TRBD1. The CDR3 is 15 residues long. Germline assignment: CDR1 MGHRA and CDR2 YSYEKL. V trimming: 2 bases; J trimming: 8 bases; junction bases outside the gene matches: 6.

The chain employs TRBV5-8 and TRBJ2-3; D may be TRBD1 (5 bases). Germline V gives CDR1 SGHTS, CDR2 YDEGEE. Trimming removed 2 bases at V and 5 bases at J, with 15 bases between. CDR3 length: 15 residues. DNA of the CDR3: TGTGCCAGCAGCTTTGGACACCTCTCGCAAGATACGCAGTATTTT. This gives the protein CASSFGHLSQDTQYF.

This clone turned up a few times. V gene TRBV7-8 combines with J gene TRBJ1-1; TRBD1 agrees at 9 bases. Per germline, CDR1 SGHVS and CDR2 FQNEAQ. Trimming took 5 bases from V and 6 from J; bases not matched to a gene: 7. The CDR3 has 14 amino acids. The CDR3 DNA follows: TGTGCCAGCAGCCTTTCGCGGACAGGGGCTGAAGCTTTCTTT. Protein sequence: CASSLSRTGAEAFF.

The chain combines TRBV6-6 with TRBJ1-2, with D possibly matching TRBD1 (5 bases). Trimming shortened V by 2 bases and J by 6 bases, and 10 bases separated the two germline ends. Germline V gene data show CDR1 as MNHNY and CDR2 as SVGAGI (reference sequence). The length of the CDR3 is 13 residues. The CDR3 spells CASSYPRGDGYTF. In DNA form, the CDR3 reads TGTGCCAGCAGTTACCCCCGGGGGGATGGCTACACCTTC.

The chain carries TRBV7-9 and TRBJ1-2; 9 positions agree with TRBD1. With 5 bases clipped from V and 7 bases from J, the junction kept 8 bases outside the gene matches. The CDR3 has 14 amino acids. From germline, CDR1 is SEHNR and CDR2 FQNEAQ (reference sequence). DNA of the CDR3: TGTGCCAGCAGCCCACCGGGACAGGGTTCTGGCTACACCTTC. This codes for CASSPPGQGSGYTF. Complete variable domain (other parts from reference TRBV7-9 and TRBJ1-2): DTGVSQNPRHKITKRGQNVTFRCDPISEHNRLYWYRQTLGQGPEFLTYFQNEAQLEKSRLLSDRFSAERPKGSFSTLEIQRTEQGDSAMYLCASSPPGQGSGYTFGSGTRLTVV.

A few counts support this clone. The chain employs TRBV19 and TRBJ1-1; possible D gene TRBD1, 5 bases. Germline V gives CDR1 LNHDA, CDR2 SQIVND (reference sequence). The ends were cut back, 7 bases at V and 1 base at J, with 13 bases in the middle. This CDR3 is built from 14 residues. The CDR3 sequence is CASNPQQANTEAFF. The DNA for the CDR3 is TGTGCCAGTAACCCTCAACAGGCGAACACTGAAGCTTTCTTT.

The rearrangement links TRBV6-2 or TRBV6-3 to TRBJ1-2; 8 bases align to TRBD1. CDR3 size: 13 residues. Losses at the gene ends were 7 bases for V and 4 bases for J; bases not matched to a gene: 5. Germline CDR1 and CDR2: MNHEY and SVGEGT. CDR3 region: CASTPGQVYGYTF. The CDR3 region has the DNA TGTGCCAGCACCCCGGGACAGGTCTATGGCTACACCTTC.

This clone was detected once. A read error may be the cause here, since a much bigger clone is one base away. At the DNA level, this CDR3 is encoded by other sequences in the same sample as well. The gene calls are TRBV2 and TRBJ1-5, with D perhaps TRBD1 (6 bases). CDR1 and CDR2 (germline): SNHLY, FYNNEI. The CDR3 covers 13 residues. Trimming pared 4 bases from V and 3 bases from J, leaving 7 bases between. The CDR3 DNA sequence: TGTGCCAGCAGTGGACAGGACAATCAGCCCCAGCATTTT. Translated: CASSGQDNQPQHF.

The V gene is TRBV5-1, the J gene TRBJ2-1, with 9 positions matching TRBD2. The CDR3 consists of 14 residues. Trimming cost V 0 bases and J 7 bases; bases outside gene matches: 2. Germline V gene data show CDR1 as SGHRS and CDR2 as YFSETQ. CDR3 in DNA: TGCGCCAGCAGCTTGGTAGCGGGAGATAATGAGCAGTTCTTC. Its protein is CASSLVAGDNEQFF. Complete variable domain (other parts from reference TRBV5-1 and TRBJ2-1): KAGVTQTPRYLIKTRGQQVTLSCSPISGHRSVSWYQQTPGQGLQFLFEYFSETQRNKGNFPGRFSGRQFSNSRSEMNVSTLELGDSALYLCASSLVAGDNEQFFGPGTRLTVL.

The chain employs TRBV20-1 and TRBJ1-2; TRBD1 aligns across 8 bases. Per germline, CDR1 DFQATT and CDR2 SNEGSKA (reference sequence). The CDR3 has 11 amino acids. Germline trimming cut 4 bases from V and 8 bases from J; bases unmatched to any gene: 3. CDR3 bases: TGCAGTGCTAACAGGGGGGAAGGCTACACCTTC. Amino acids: CSANRGEGYTF.

Here the CDR3 reads CASSPYSGRLQETQYF. The CDR3 bases are TGTGCCAGTAGTCCATATAGCGGGAGGCTCCAAGAGACCCAGTACTTC. The chain has TRBV19 and TRBJ2-5, with 10 positions matching TRBD2. Trimming at V came to 5 bases and at J to 1 base, leaving 7 bases not matched to a gene. CDR1 and CDR2 from the germline V gene are LNHDA and SQIVND (reference sequence). This CDR3 spans 16 amino acids.

The DNA for the CDR3 is TGTGCCAGCAGCCCTACATGGACTAACACCGGGGAGCTGTTTTTT. It yields the protein CASSPTWTNTGELFF. This chain joins TRBV16 and TRBJ2-2, with D perhaps TRBD2 (5 bases). The CDR3 loop spans 15 amino acids. Germline CDR1 is KGHSY and CDR2 is FQNENV. V lost 4 bases, J lost 2 bases, and 11 bases lay in between.

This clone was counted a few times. The CDR3 protein is CASGFGFNEQFF. CDR3 DNA sequence: TGTGCTAGTGGTTTCGGGTTCAATGAGCAGTTCTTC. The chain couples TRBV12-5 to TRBJ2-1, with D unresolved. V was cut by 3 bases and J by 6 bases, with 6 bases left in between. The germline V gene has CDR1 LGHNT and CDR2 FRNRAP. This CDR3 contains 12 residues.

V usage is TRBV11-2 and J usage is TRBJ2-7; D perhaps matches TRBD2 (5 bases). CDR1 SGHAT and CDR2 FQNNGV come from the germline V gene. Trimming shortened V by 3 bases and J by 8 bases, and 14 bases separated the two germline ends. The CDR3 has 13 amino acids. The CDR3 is CASSFAESGKQYF. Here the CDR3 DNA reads TGTGCCAGCAGCTTCGCGGAGTCGGGGAAGCAGTACTTC.

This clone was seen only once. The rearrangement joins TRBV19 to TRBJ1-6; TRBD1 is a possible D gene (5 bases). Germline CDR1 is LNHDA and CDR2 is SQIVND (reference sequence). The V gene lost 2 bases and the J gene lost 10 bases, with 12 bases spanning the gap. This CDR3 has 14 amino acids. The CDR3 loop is CASSIQGTVSPLHF. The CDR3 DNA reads TGTGCCAGTAGTATACAGGGCACAGTATCACCCCTCCACTTT.

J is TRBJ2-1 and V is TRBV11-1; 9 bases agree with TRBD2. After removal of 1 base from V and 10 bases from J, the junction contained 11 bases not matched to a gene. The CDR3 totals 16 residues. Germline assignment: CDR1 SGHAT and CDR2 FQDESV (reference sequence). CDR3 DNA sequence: TGTGCCAGCAGCTTAGGACCCCGGGGACTAGCCCTCGAGCAGTTCTTC. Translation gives CASSLGPRGLALEQFF.

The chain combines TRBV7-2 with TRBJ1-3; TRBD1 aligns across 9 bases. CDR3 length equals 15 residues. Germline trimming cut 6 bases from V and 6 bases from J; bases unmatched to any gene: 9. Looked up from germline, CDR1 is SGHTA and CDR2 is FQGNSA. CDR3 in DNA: TGTGCCAGCAGTTTTACTGGGACAGGGAAAAACACCATATATTTT. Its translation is CASSFTGTGKNTIYF. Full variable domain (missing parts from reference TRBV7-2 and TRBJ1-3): GAGVSQSPSNKVTEKGKDVELRCDPISGHTALYWYRQSLGQGLEFLIYFQGNSAPDKSGLPSDRFSAERTGGSVSTLTIQRTQQEDSAVYLCASSFTGTGKNTIYFGEGSWLTVV.

The DNA for the CDR3 is TGTGCCTGGTCACCGGGACAGGGACGGTACGAGCAGTACTTC. Protein sequence: CAWSPGQGRYEQYF. This sequence joins TRBV30 and TRBJ2-7; 9 bases fit TRBD1. The length of the CDR3 is 14 residues. The ends lost 5 bases at V and 4 bases at J; junction bases unmatched: 9. Germline V gene data show CDR1 as GTSNPN and CDR2 as SVGIG (reference sequence).